These T cell receptor beta chains were read from a single sample in a study of OX40 agonist ivuxolimab in advanced cancers. This table comes from immunoSEQ multiplex PCR, and its TCRdb copy is limited to in-frame clones, with some not included. The sample lists 70,000 to 80,000 clones; around 88% were seen once. This material consisted of CD4+ or CD8+ T cells sorted from blood, taken in a trial of the OX40 agonist ivuxolimab. The receptors stem from an adult with an advanced solid tumor such as melanoma, head and neck, liver or kidney cancer. The CDR3 runs from the conserved cysteine through the conserved F or W. The D gene is left open where the match is weak. The size entry is marked missing in some rows and otherwise reads once, few, many or a size class.

d_call,j_call,v_call,clone_size,cdr3_aa,cdr3_nt
-,TRBJ1-6,TRBV6-5,once,CASGGSWGTPLHF,TGTGCCAGCGGCGGATCATGGGGGACGCCCCTCCACTTT
TRBD2,TRBJ2-5,TRBV29-1,-,CSVANSGGKETQYF,TGCAGCGTTGCGAATAGCGGGGGGAAAGAGACCCAGTACTTC
TRBD2,TRBJ2-1,TRBV18,-,CASSLSRGSRTSGYNEQFF,TGTGCCAGCTCACTAAGCAGGGGCTCTAGGACTAGCGGCTACAATGAGCAGTTCTTC
-,TRBJ1-5,TRBV28,-,CASSPPGADQPQHF,TGTGCCAGCAGTCCCCCCGGGGCCGATCAGCCCCAGCATTTT
TRBD2,TRBJ2-7,TRBV10-3,-,CAISVAGGIGEQYF,TGTGCCATCAGTGTGGCGGGAGGGATCGGGGAGCAGTACTTC
-,TRBJ1-1,TRBV7-8,few,CASSQGDPGQNTEAFF,TGTGCCAGCAGCCAGGGCGATCCTGGACAGAACACTGAAGCTTTCTTT
TRBD2,TRBJ2-1,TRBV5-6,-,CASSSGLAGAYNEQFF,TGTGCCAGCAGCTCGGGACTAGCGGGGGCCTACAATGAGCAGTTCTTC
-,TRBJ2-3,TRBV7-9,-,CASRLASGSLDTQYF,TGTGCCAGCAGACTCGCGAGTGGGAGTTTAGATACGCAGTATTTT
-,TRBJ2-5,TRBV15,-,CATSLYRASVVETQYF,TGTGCCACCAGCCTTTATAGAGCTAGCGTTGTAGAGACCCAGTACTTC
-,TRBJ1-1,TRBV6-5,-,CASSYSGGRNEAFF,TGTGCCAGCAGTTACTCCGGAGGACGCAATGAAGCTTTCTTT
-,TRBJ2-7,TRBV4-2,once,CASSPEIAGAYEQYF,TGTGCCAGCAGCCCTGAAATCGCTGGCGCCTACGAGCAGTACTTC
-,TRBJ1-6,TRBV28,medium-sized,CASSSEANSYNSPLHF,TGTGCCAGCAGTTCCGAGGCAAACTCCTATAATTCACCCCTCCACTTT
-,TRBJ1-2,TRBV6-1,-,CASGPLGARHTF,TGTGCCAGCGGCCCCCTGGGGGCGCGTCACACCTTC
TRBD1,TRBJ1-4,TRBV4-2,once,CASSQGWGPGGDEKLFF,TGTGCCAGCAGCCAAGGTTGGGGTCCAGGGGGCGATGAAAAACTGTTTTTT
-,TRBJ1-5,TRBV11-2,-,CASSLFYNQPQHF,TGTGCCAGCAGCTTATTCTACAATCAGCCCCAGCATTTT
-,TRBJ2-3,TRBV7-3,-,CASSPPLTDTQYF,TGTGCCAGCAGCCCACCACTCACAGATACGCAGTATTTT
-,TRBJ1-5,TRBV18,-,CASSPGRDQPQHF,TGTGCCAGCTCACCTGGTCGGGATCAGCCCCAGCATTTT
TRBD2,TRBJ2-1,TRBV4-3,-,CASSQDYGGGILNEQFF,TGCGCCAGCAGCCAAGATTACGGGGGGGGGATCTTGAATGAGCAGTTCTTC
-,TRBJ1-1,TRBV7-9,-,CASSPSAAEAFF,TGTGCCAGCAGCCCCTCTGCTGCTGAAGCTTTCTTT
TRBD2,TRBJ2-1,TRBV7-9,-,CASSPSGGLKGEQFF,TGTGCCAGCAGCCCAAGCGGGGGCCTCAAAGGTGAGCAGTTCTTC
TRBD1,TRBJ2-1,TRBV7-2,-,CASSFRTGTGAYNEQFF,TGTGCCAGCAGCTTTCGGACCGGGACAGGGGCGTACAATGAGCAGTTCTTC
-,TRBJ2-3,TRBV30,-,CAWSPPAGTQYF,TGTGCCTGGAGTCCCCCCGCGGGTACGCAGTATTTT
-,TRBJ1-4,TRBV28,-,CASSSRGEKLFF,TGTGCCAGCAGTTCTAGGGGTGAAAAACTGTTTTTT
-,TRBJ1-5,TRBV6-5,-,CASSQSDSNQPQHF,TGTGCCAGCAGTCAGTCTGATAGCAATCAGCCCCAGCATTTT
TRBD1,TRBJ2-5,TRBV5-6,-,CASSLDRVDQETQYF,TGTGCCAGCAGCCTGGACAGGGTGGATCAAGAGACCCAGTACTTC
-,TRBJ1-2,TRBV27,-,CASSFEYGPFYGYTF,TGTGCCAGCAGTTTTGAGTATGGGCCCTTCTATGGCTACACCTTC
TRBD1,TRBJ1-2,TRBV12-5,-,CASGQGQGRSGYTF,TGTGCTAGTGGCCAGGGACAGGGTCGAAGTGGCTACACCTTC
-,TRBJ2-5,TRBV29-1,-,CSVERLQSGQTQYF,TGCAGCGTTGAAAGGTTACAGTCAGGACAGACCCAGTACTTC
-,TRBJ1-4,TRBV6-6,-,CASSYPAMGHEKLFF,TGTGCCAGCAGTTACCCGGCCATGGGGCATGAAAAACTGTTTTTT
TRBD1,TRBJ1-1,TRBV10-3,-,CAIRGQGNTEAFF,TGTGCCATAAGGGGACAGGGAAATACTGAAGCTTTCTTT
-,TRBJ2-2,TRBV28,-,CAVERGADTGELFF,TGTGCCGTAGAGAGGGGGGCGGACACCGGGGAGCTGTTTTTT
TRBD1,TRBJ2-1,TRBV5-6,-,CASSLLDRGRNEQFF,TGTGCCAGCAGCTTGTTGGACAGGGGGCGGAATGAGCAGTTCTTC
TRBD1,TRBJ2-5,TRBV12-5,-,CASAPGQGWSGTQYF,TGTGCTAGTGCCCCTGGACAGGGGTGGTCTGGGACCCAGTACTTC
TRBD1,TRBJ1-4,TRBV5-5,-,CASSHPTGQGGEKLFF,TGTGCCAGCAGCCACCCGACCGGACAGGGAGGGGAAAAACTGTTTTTT
TRBD2,TRBJ2-5,TRBV14,-,CASSHTSGGHGGRDF,TGTGCCAGCAGCCATACTAGCGGGGGCCACGGTGGTCGGGACTTC
-,TRBJ1-4,TRBV5-1,-,CASSERYGVEEKLFF,TGCGCCAGCAGCGAACGTTACGGAGTTGAAGAAAAACTGTTTTTT
-,TRBJ1-2,TRBV28,-,CASSFTNYGYTF,TGTGCCAGCAGTTTTACTAACTATGGCTACACCTTC
-,TRBJ2-3,TRBV11-2,-,CASSLPLGGSSTDTQYF,TGTGCCAGCAGCCTACCCCTTGGCGGGTCGAGCACAGATACGCAGTATTTT
TRBD1,TRBJ1-5,TRBV27,-,CASKQGADQPQHF,TGTGCCAGCAAACAGGGGGCGGATCAGCCCCAGCATTTT
-,TRBJ2-2,TRBV18,-,CASSLNSQNTGELFF,TGTGCCAGCTCACTTAACAGCCAGAACACCGGGGAGCTGTTTTTT